Shown below are 13 T cell receptor beta chains from a single sample sequenced in a study of T cell repertoires in aging, cancer and after chemotherapy. Rearranged V-D-J TRB sequences were amplified with a mixed TRB-A/B primer pool. TCRdb analysed the multiplex PCR reads with MiXCR anew, one entry per CDR3 protein. The table has 9,300 or so distinct CDR3 sequences, approximately 40% seen once. Peripheral blood genomic DNA, not sorted cells or RNA, was the template. Sequenced: blood. Receptors were obtained from a human donor in good health.

This chain links TRBV11-3 with TRBJ1-2, with no clear D. The CDR3 runs to 15 residues. The germline V gene encodes CDR1 SGHNT and CDR2 YENEEA. Trimming cost V 4 bases and J 1 base, with 13 bases left between them. CDR3 DNA: TGTGCCAGCAGCTCCCCGGTCGGATTTAACTATGGCTACACCTTC. It is translated as CASSSPVGFNYGYTF.

The chain employs TRBV27 and TRBJ2-7; weak D call: TRBD2 (7 bases). Germline V gene lookup returns CDR1 MNHEY and CDR2 SMNVEV (reference sequence). Between the trimmed V and J ends, which lost 5 bases and 5 bases, there was a span of 13 bases. This CDR3 has 13 amino acids. The DNA for the CDR3 is TGTGCCAGCAGTACTTGGGGGGGCCACGAGCAGTACTTC. It specifies CASSTWGGHEQYF.

The chain recombines TRBV6-2 or TRBV6-3 with TRBJ2-5; D is unresolved. This CDR3 contains 13 residues. Germline CDR1 reads MNHEY; CDR2 reads SVGEGT. V lost 7 bases and J 10 bases, leaving 19 bases between the germline ends. CDR3 loop: CASTYAPTVSQYF. CDR3 DNA: TGTGCCAGCACCTACGCCCCCACAGTTAGCCAGTACTTC.

The chain is built from TRBV2 and TRBJ2-3; the match to TRBD1 covers 7 bases. Germline CDR1 reads SNHLY; CDR2 reads FYNNEI. Trimming at V came to 6 bases and at J to 8 bases, leaving 5 bases not matched to a gene. This CDR3 contains 12 residues. This chain's CDR3 is CASRGTESTQYF. The CDR3 DNA sequence: TGTGCCAGCAGGGGGACAGAGAGTACGCAGTATTTT.

This clonotype showed up just a few times. V usage is TRBV6-4 and J usage is TRBJ2-3; possibly TRBD2 for D (6 bases). The CDR3 extends over 14 amino acids. Per the germline V gene, CDR1 is MRHNA and CDR2 is SNTAGT. Trimming removed 3 bases at V and 6 bases at J, with 13 bases between. The chain's CDR3 is CASSEGGEGDTQYF. The CDR3 DNA follows: TGTGCCAGCAGTGAGGGGGGTGAGGGGGATACGCAGTATTTT.

The chain couples TRBV19 to TRBJ2-7; TRBD2 is a possible D gene (5 bases). The V end lost 3 bases, the J end lost 2 bases, and 8 bases lay between the germline ends. This CDR3 region has 13 residues. Germline CDR1 is LNHDA and CDR2 is SQIVND (reference sequence). The CDR3 loop reads CASSITGAYEQYF. CDR3 coding DNA: TGTGCCAGTAGTATTACCGGGGCCTACGAGCAGTACTTC.

The chain uses TRBV15 and TRBJ2-3; D might be TRBD2 (6 bases). Germline V CDR1 and CDR2: LNHNV, YYDKDF (reference sequence). There are 12 residues in the CDR3. Trimming took 0 bases from V and 9 from J, leaving 7 bases between them. As DNA, the CDR3 is TGTGCCACCAGCAGAGATCGGGGGACGCAGTATTTT. This sequence encodes CATSRDRGTQYF.

The V call is TRBV6-5, the J call TRBJ1-6; TRBD1 agrees at 9 bases. CDR3 size: 14 residues. V lost 6 bases to trimming and J lost 11 bases; unmatched junction nucleotides: 8. CDR1 and CDR2 (germline): MNHEY, SVGAGI. The DNA for the CDR3 is TGTGCCAGCAGCCCGGGACAGGGTATCACACCCCTCCACTTT. It specifies CASSPGQGITPLHF.

This clonotype was seen a single time. V and J are TRBV5-6 and TRBJ2-3; 9 bases match TRBD2. Germline CDR1 SGHDT, CDR2 YYEEEE. CDR3 length equals 16 residues. The V and J ends lost 4 bases and 4 bases, in that order; junction bases with no gene match: 10. CDR3 protein: CASSPRVAGVADTQYF. CDR3 bases: TGTGCCAGCAGCCCTAGGGTAGCGGGAGTAGCAGATACGCAGTATTTT.

The rearrangement links TRBV27 to TRBJ2-7; D may correspond to TRBD1 or TRBD2 (5 bases each). Looked up from germline, CDR1 is MNHEY and CDR2 is SMNVEV (reference sequence). Deletions cut 6 bases from V and 4 bases from J, with 16 bases between. This CDR3 contains 14 residues. CDR3 sequence: CASSLWGSEYEQYF. The CDR3 DNA reads as TGTGCCAGCAGCCTATGGGGGAGCGAGTACGAGCAGTACTTC.

The chain is built from TRBV6-2 or TRBV6-3 and TRBJ1-5; D might be TRBD1 (5 bases). The CDR3 length is 12 residues. V lost 5 bases to trimming and J lost 6 bases, with 8 bases between them. Looked up from germline, CDR1 is MNHEY and CDR2 is SVGEGT. The CDR3: CASSDSGQPQHF. The CDR3 bases are TGTGCCAGCAGTGACAGCGGTCAGCCCCAGCATTTT.

This clonotype has more than one count but fewer than ten. The chain couples TRBV6-5 to TRBJ1-5, with D possibly matching TRBD1 (6 bases). Germline CDR1 MNHEY, CDR2 SVGAGI. The CDR3 loop spans 15 amino acids. Trimming left V 6 bases short and J 4 bases short, with 16 bases between. In DNA, the CDR3 is TGTGCCAGCAGCCCCGTGGGGGGGCTTAATCAGCCCCAGCATTTT. The encoded protein is CASSPVGGLNQPQHF.

The rearrangement uses TRBV7-4 and TRBJ2-7, with unresolved D. Germline-derived CDR1 and CDR2 are SGHVT and SQSDAQ. The V gene lost 5 bases and the J gene lost 3 bases, with 14 bases spanning the gap. The CDR3 is 14 amino acids. The CDR3 DNA is TGTGCCAGCAGCCCTCCGGTAGGAAACTACGAGCAGTACTTC. Its protein is CASSPPVGNYEQYF.